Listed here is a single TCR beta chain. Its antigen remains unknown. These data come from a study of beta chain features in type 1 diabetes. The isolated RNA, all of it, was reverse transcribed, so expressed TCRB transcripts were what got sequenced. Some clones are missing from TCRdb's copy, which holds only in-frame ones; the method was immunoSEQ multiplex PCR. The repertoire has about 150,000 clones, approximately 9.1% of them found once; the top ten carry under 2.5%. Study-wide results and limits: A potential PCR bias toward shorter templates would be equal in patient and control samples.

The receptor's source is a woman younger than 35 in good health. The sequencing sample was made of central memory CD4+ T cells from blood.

CDR3 region: CASSKGGTGRGEQFF. CDR3 coding DNA: TGTGCCAGCAGTAAAGGGGGGACAGGGCGTGGGGAGCAGTTCTTC. The chain uses TRBV25-1 and TRBJ2-1, with 9 positions matching TRBD1. Germline CDR1 reads MGHDK; CDR2 reads SYGVNS. The V segment lost 5 bases and the J segment 10 bases; nucleotides outside the gene matches: 12. This CDR3 is built from 15 residues. The full variable domain, with the rest looked up from reference TRBV25-1 and TRBJ2-1, is EADIYQTPRYLVIGTGKKITLECSQTMGHDKMYWYQQDPGMELHLIHYSYGVNSTEKGDLSSESTVSRIRTEHFPLTLESARPSHTSQYLCASSKGGTGRGEQFFGPGTRLTVL.